This note documents a single TCR beta chain sequence. Its antigen is undetermined. All donors participated as healthy donors of bone marrow. Nominally healthy donors provided the samples, though records likely missed some immune exposures. The entry originates in a study of cytomegalovirus exposure and HLA in healthy donors. Overall study context: Among the roughly 430 genotyped donors, approximately 82% were placed in the Caucasian-associated ancestry cluster. General study findings and limits: The study designated roughly 160 TCR beta chains cytomegalovirus-associated.

PCR employed 60 Vbeta and 13 Jbeta primers. Sequencing was performed with immunoSEQ multiplex PCR; in TCRdb, only in-frame clones are kept and a portion is missing. The data contain about 160,000 clones, about 85% of them singletons. The sequence derives from a man younger than 35 in good health and CMV-seronegative. The sample was PBMCs.

The CDR3 here is CASSPDSSNQPQHF. The CDR3 DNA is TGTGCCAGCAGCCCGGACAGCTCTAATCAGCCCCAGCATTTT. The V call is TRBV7-9, the J call TRBJ1-5; possibly TRBD1 for D (6 bases). The CDR3 is 14 residues long. Germline V gives CDR1 SEHNR, CDR2 FQNEAQ (reference sequence). Trimming stripped 5 bases from V and 4 bases from J, with 12 bases between.